The 27 T cell receptor beta chains presented below share a single source sample, sequenced in a study of response to subunit inactivated influenza vaccine. TCRdb re-called the RT-PCR reads with MiXCR, one entry per CDR3 protein. The sample lists 800,000 or so distinct CDR3 sequences; around 20% were seen once. Sequenced here: PBMCs from blood, sampled 4 to 6 days after vaccination. The receptors were gathered from a man aged 50 or older who received an inactivated influenza vaccine.

This rearrangement joins TRBV11-2 to TRBJ2-2; D possibly corresponds to TRBD1 (6 bases). Germline values: CDR1 SGHAT, CDR2 FQNNGV. The ends were cut back, 5 bases at V and 4 bases at J, with 14 bases in the middle. The CDR3 runs 15 residues. The CDR3 nucleotides read TGTGCCAGCAGCGTCGCCGGGACAACCACCGGGGAGCTGTTTTTT. Its translation: CASSVAGTTTGELFF.

The rearrangement uses TRBV6-5 and TRBJ1-2; D not certain. Germline CDR1 reads MNHEY; CDR2 reads SVGAGI. CDR3 size: 13 residues. V shed 0 bases and J shed 9 bases, with 11 bases lying between them. The CDR3 region has the DNA TGTGCCAGCAGTTACTCGACCTACGGGAGCTACACCTTC. Amino acids: CASSYSTYGSYTF.

V is TRBV12-3 or TRBV12-4 and J is TRBJ2-1; TRBD1 agrees at 10 bases. Unmatched junction bases numbered 9, after V lost 7 bases and J lost 9 bases. This CDR3 contains 14 residues. The CDR3 sequence is CASTLGTGAGEQFF. The CDR3, as DNA: TGTGCCAGCACCTTGGGGACAGGGGCGGGTGAGCAGTTCTTC.

V gene TRBV4-1 combines with J gene TRBJ1-1; D gene unclear. This CDR3 has 14 amino acids. Trimming took off 6 bases at V and 0 bases at J, with 11 bases between the two ends. Looked up from germline, CDR1 is MGHRA and CDR2 is YSYEKL. The CDR3, as DNA: TGCGCCAGCAGTTACGACACAATGAACACTGAAGCTTTCTTT. Encoded protein: CASSYDTMNTEAFF.

DNA for the CDR3: TGTGCCACCAGTGACCTGGACAGGGACGAGCAGTACTTC. Translated: CATSDLDRDEQYF. The rearrangement uses TRBV24-1 and TRBJ2-7; 8 nucleotides line up with TRBD1. This CDR3 has 13 amino acids. The germline gives CDR1 KGHDR, CDR2 SFDVKD. V lost 4 bases to trimming and J lost 5 bases; unmatched junction nucleotides: 3.

This clonotype was seen only a few times. The rearrangement uses TRBV29-1 and TRBJ1-1; D is uncertain. The CDR3 consists of 13 residues. V gave up 6 bases and J gave up 7 bases, with 18 bases separating them. CDR1 is SQVTM, CDR2 ANQGSEA, per germline. DNA of the CDR3: TGCAGCGTAGCCACACCGGCAGGAGGTGAAGCTTTCTTT. Its protein is CSVATPAGGEAFF. The entire variable domain, with the rest obtained from reference TRBV29-1 and TRBJ1-1, is as follows: SAVISQKPSRDICQRGTSLTIQCQVDSQVTMMFWYRQQPGQSLTLIATANQGSEATYESGFVIDKFPISRPNLTFSTLTVSNMSPEDSSIYLCSVATPAGGEAFFGQGTRLTVV.

The chain carries TRBV6-1 and TRBJ2-1, with D unresolved. Trimming cost V 3 bases and J 4 bases, with 10 bases left between them. Germline assignment: CDR1 MNHNS and CDR2 SASEGT. This CDR3 comprises 14 residues. The CDR3 loop reads CASSDDRKYNEQFF. The CDR3 region has the DNA TGTGCCAGCAGTGATGACCGCAAATACAATGAGCAGTTCTTC.

This clonotype came up a few times. The CDR3 DNA is TGCGCCAGCAGCTTGTCGGGCGGCTACGGGGACACCGGGGAGCTGTTTTTT. This codes for CASSLSGGYGDTGELFF. This rearrangement joins TRBV5-1 to TRBJ2-2, with a possible D match to TRBD2 (5 bases). CDR1 is SGHRS, CDR2 YFSETQ, per germline. The CDR3 is 17 amino acids. Trimming took 1 base from V and 3 from J, leaving 16 bases between them.

This chain links TRBV29-1 with TRBJ2-3, with TRBD1 matching over 8 bases. The CDR3 covers 12 residues. The V gene's germline CDR1 is SQVTM and CDR2 ANQGSEA. The J segment lost 4 bases and the V segment lost 8 bases, leaving 5 bases of the junction unmatched. CDR3 nucleotides: TGCAGCATGTGGACAGGGCCAGATACGCAGTATTTT. Translating gives CSMWTGPDTQYF.

This clonotype was seen a few times. The chain links TRBV12-3 or TRBV12-4 to TRBJ2-1; 9 nucleotides agree with TRBD2. V dropped 5 bases and J dropped 3; count of bases not matched to a gene: 8. CDR3 size: 16 residues. CDR3: CASSQLAGRFYNEQFF. The CDR3 DNA follows: TGTGCCAGCAGTCAACTAGCGGGTAGGTTCTACAATGAGCAGTTCTTC.

This clonotype was counted only a few times. The V call is TRBV5-1, the J call TRBJ2-2; D perhaps matches TRBD1 (5 bases). V lost 4 bases and J lost 2, with 12 bases in between. The CDR3 totals 15 residues. The germline CDR1 and CDR2 sequences are SGHRS and YFSETQ. CDR3 in amino acids: CASSNGAVNTGELFF. In DNA, the CDR3 is TGCGCCAGCAGCAATGGGGCGGTCAACACCGGGGAGCTGTTTTTT.

The J gene is TRBJ2-5, the V gene TRBV10-3; D unclear. This CDR3 has 11 amino acids. V was shortened by 7 bases and J by 5 bases, with 8 bases between the two germline ends. CDR1 and CDR2 (germline): ENHRY, SYGVKD. CDR3 amino acids: CAIMVGETQYF. For the CDR3, the DNA is TGTGCCATCATGGTAGGGGAGACCCAGTACTTC.

This clonotype turned up a few times. The V call is TRBV5-1, the J call TRBJ2-1, with no clear D. The CDR3 covers 15 residues. The germline V gene has CDR1 SGHRS and CDR2 YFSETQ. Trimming shortened V by 4 bases and J by 1 base, and 12 bases separated the two germline ends. This chain's CDR3 is CASSPRRQSYNEQFF. Written as DNA, the CDR3 is TGCGCCAGCAGCCCCCGCCGGCAATCCTACAATGAGCAGTTCTTC.

A few counts support this clonotype. This chain links TRBV3-1 with TRBJ2-1; the match to TRBD2 covers 11 bases. Germline V gene lookup returns CDR1 LGHDT and CDR2 YNNKEL (reference sequence). The CDR3 has 15 amino acids. The trim removed 5 bases at V and 4 bases at J, leaving 4 bases unmatched. The DNA for the CDR3 is TGTGCCAGCAGCGTACTAGCGGGGGCGTACAATGAGCAGTTCTTC. It translates to CASSVLAGAYNEQFF.

The chain recombines TRBV7-9 with TRBJ2-3; D not certain. Germline V gene lookup returns CDR1 SEHNR and CDR2 FQNEAQ (reference sequence). CDR3 length: 16 amino acids. Trimming left V 0 bases short and J 0 bases short, with 10 bases between. The CDR3 protein is CASSLAPFSSTDTQYF. CDR3 DNA sequence: TGTGCCAGCAGCTTAGCGCCCTTCTCTAGCACAGATACGCAGTATTTT.

J is TRBJ2-1 and V is TRBV20-1, with 8 bases lining up with TRBD2. V gave up 5 bases and J gave up 2 bases; unmatched junction bases: 11. There are 16 residues in the CDR3. Germline loops: CDR1 DFQATT, CDR2 SNEGSKA (reference sequence). CDR3 loop: CSAYPPFSGTYNEQFF. Written as DNA, the CDR3 is TGCAGTGCTTACCCACCCTTTAGCGGGACCTACAATGAGCAGTTCTTC.

The chain is built from TRBV20-1 and TRBJ1-5, with a possible D match to TRBD1 (5 bases). V was pared by 3 bases and J by 1 base, with 10 bases between. Germline V gene sequence: CDR1 DFQATT, CDR2 SNEGSKA (reference sequence). The CDR3 spans 14 residues. The CDR3 spells CSASQGFSNQPQHF. In DNA form, the CDR3 reads TGCAGTGCTAGTCAGGGTTTCAGCAATCAGCCCCAGCATTTT.

This clonotype came up many times. The CDR3 DNA reads TGTGCCAGCAGTCTTACAAGGGACAATTTCAACACCGGGGAGCTGTTTTTT. Translation: CASSLTRDNFNTGELFF. The rearrangement joins TRBV7-3 to TRBJ2-2, with D maybe TRBD1 (6 bases). This CDR3 region has 17 residues. The V and J ends lost 6 bases and 2 bases respectively, with 19 bases between them. Per germline, CDR1 SGHTA and CDR2 FQGTGA.

The rearrangement links TRBV7-9 to TRBJ2-7; D uncertain. CDR3 length: 13 residues. CDR1 SEHNR and CDR2 FQNEAQ come from the germline V gene (reference sequence). Trimming shortened V by 4 bases and J by 1 base, and 8 bases separated the two germline ends. CDR3: CASSYEESYEQYF. In DNA, the CDR3 is TGTGCCAGCAGCTATGAGGAGTCCTACGAGCAGTACTTC.

A few counts support this clonotype. The chain carries TRBV12-3 or TRBV12-4 and TRBJ1-4, with D perhaps TRBD1 (6 bases). The V end was cut by 5 bases, the J end by 12 bases, with 10 bases between. The CDR3 loop spans 11 amino acids. CDR3 sequence: CASSPKGELFF. The CDR3, as DNA: TGTGCCAGCAGTCCTAAGGGGGAACTGTTTTTT.

This clonotype was counted only a few times. The chain couples TRBV10-3 to TRBJ2-2; D not certain. The CDR3 totals 12 residues. Germline CDR1 reads ENHRY; CDR2 reads SYGVKD. The germline V and J ends were trimmed by 6 bases and 4 bases, with 6 bases remaining between them. Written as DNA, the CDR3 is TGTGCCATCAGGCTGACCACCGGGGAGCTGTTTTTT. Translating it yields CAIRLTTGELFF.

This clonotype turned up a few times. This rearrangement joins TRBV30 to TRBJ2-7; 9 bases are shared with TRBD1. Germline-derived CDR1 and CDR2 are GTSNPN and SVGIG (reference sequence). Trimming took 2 bases from V and 0 from J; bases not matched to a gene: 8. The CDR3 loop spans 16 amino acids. The CDR3 sequence is CAWSTPGTGISYEQYF. The CDR3 DNA sequence: TGTGCCTGGAGTACTCCCGGGACAGGGATCTCCTACGAGCAGTACTTC.

There are many counts of this clonotype. V usage is TRBV5-1 and J usage is TRBJ2-5, with D perhaps TRBD2 (5 bases). Germline V gene data show CDR1 as SGHRS and CDR2 as YFSETQ. V was shortened by 4 bases and J by 5 bases, with 15 bases between the two germline ends. The CDR3 loop spans 14 amino acids. DNA for the CDR3: TGCGCCAGCAGCCCTAATAGTAGGAGGGAGACCCAGTACTTC. As protein: CASSPNSRRETQYF.

In this sample, this clonotype turned up a few times. The chain links TRBV4-2 to TRBJ2-2, with 10 bases fitting TRBD2. V was pared by 8 bases and J by 4 bases, with 7 bases of the junction left unmatched. The CDR3 loop spans 15 amino acids. The V gene's germline CDR1 is LGHNA and CDR2 YNFKEQ. DNA of the CDR3: TGTGCCAGCCTTGGGATAGCGGGAGGCACCGGGGAGCTGTTTTTT. Amino acid sequence: CASLGIAGGTGELFF.

The V call is TRBV20-1, the J call TRBJ1-2; D is perhaps TRBD1 (6 bases). The CDR3 is 14 amino acids. The V end was cut by 1 base, the J end by 8 bases, with 17 bases between. Germline lookup yields CDR1 DFQATT and CDR2 SNEGSKA (reference sequence). The CDR3 coding sequence is TGCAGTGCTAGAGGGCAGGGGTATATCTTCGGCTACACCTTC. Protein product: CSARGQGYIFGYTF.

CDR3 sequence: CASSLTSGRNGGELFF. The CDR3 DNA reads TGTGCCAGCAGCCTCACTAGCGGGAGGAACGGCGGGGAGCTGTTTTTT. The chain recombines TRBV7-2 with TRBJ2-2, with TRBD2 identical over 12 bases. V lost 5 bases and J lost 7; bases outside the gene matches: 8. The V gene's germline CDR1 is SGHTA and CDR2 FQGNSA. This CDR3 region has 16 residues.

This clonotype was seen a few times. This chain links TRBV5-1 with TRBJ2-1; 9 bases fit TRBD2. V lost 0 bases and J lost 7; bases outside the gene matches: 5. Germline V CDR1 and CDR2: SGHRS, YFSETQ. This CDR3 is built from 15 residues. The CDR3 region is CASSLVSGSINEQFF. The CDR3 nucleotides are TGCGCCAGCAGCTTGGTTAGCGGGAGTATAAATGAGCAGTTCTTC. Using reference TRBV5-1 and TRBJ2-1 for the parts outside the CDR3, the full variable domain is KAGVTQTPRYLIKTRGQQVTLSCSPISGHRSVSWYQQTPGQGLQFLFEYFSETQRNKGNFPGRFSGRQFSNSRSEMNVSTLELGDSALYLCASSLVSGSINEQFFGPGTRLTVL.